This TCR beta chain stems from a study of blood T cells in healthy people across ages. The CDR3 contains 16 residues. V was pared by 0 bases and J by 8 bases, with 11 bases of the junction left unmatched. Germline values: CDR1 MGHRA, CDR2 YSYEKL. A J-beta primer mix and a sample-barcoded 5' primer were used in a second PCR of roughly 7 to 12 cycles. TCRdb used MiXCR to reprocess the 5' RACE reads, holding one entry per CDR3 protein. The sample has approximately 1.5 million distinct CDR3 sequences; roughly two fifths are singletons. Sample: blood. The chain has TRBV4-1 and TRBJ1-2; 8 bases align to TRBD1. This sequence originates from a woman under 30 in good health. The CDR3 DNA follows: TGCGCCAGCAGCCAAGAGGGACAGGCGACCAAACGAGGCTACACCTTC. It yields the protein CASSQEGQATKRGYTF.